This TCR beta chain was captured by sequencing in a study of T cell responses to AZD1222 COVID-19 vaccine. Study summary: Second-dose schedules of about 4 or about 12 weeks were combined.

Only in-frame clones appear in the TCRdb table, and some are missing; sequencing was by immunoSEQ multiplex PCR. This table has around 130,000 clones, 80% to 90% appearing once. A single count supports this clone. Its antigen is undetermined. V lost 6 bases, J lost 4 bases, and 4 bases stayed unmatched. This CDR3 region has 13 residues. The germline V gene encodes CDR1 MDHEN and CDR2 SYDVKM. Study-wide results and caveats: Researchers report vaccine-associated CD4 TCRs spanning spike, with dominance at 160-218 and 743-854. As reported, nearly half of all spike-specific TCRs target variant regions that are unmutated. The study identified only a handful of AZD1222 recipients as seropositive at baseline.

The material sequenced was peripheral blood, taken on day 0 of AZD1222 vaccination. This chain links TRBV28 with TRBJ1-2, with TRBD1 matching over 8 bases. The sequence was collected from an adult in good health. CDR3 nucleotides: TGTGCCAGCAGGGACAGGGCGGGCTATGGCTACACCTTC. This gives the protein CASRDRAGYGYTF.